This section outlines one T cell receptor (beta chain) sequence together with its context. The record originates from a study of CD8 T cells in Susac syndrome. Reverse transcription of roughly 0.45 to 1 ug RNA was performed with random hexamers. TCRdb reprocessed the immunoSEQ multiplex PCR reads via MiXCR and lists one record per CDR3 protein. The profile shows more than 150,000 distinct CDR3 sequences, roughly 94% of them singletons. V lost 0 bases and J lost 4; bases outside the gene matches: 9. Germline V gives CDR1 MNHEY, CDR2 SVGEGT. The CDR3 length is 17 residues. Sequenced: CD8+ T cells from PBMCs. The genes are TRBV6-2 or TRBV6-3 and TRBJ1-2, with 9 bases aligning to TRBD1. The clonotype comes from a human donor with Susac syndrome. CDR3 DNA: TGTGCCAGCAGTTACTCCCACGGGACAGGGTACGGCTATGGCTACACCTTC. Translating it yields CASSYSHGTGYGYGYTF.